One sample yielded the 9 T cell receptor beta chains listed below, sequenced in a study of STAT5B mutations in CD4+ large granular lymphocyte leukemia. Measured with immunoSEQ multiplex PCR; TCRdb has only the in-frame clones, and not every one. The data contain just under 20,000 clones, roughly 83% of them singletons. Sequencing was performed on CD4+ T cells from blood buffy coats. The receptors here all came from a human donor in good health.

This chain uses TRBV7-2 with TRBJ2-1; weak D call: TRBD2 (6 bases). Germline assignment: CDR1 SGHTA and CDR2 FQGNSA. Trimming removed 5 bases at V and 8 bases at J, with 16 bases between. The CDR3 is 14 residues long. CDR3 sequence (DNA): TGTGCCAGCAGCCCCGGGGGACTTAGCGATGAGCAGTTCTTC. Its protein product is CASSPGGLSDEQFF.

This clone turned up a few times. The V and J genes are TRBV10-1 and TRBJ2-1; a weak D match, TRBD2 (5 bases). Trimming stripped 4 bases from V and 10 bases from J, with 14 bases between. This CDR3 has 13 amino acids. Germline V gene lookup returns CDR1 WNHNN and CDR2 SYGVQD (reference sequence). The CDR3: CASSVEGLREQFF. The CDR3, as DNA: TGCGCCAGCAGTGTTGAGGGTCTCAGGGAGCAGTTCTTC.

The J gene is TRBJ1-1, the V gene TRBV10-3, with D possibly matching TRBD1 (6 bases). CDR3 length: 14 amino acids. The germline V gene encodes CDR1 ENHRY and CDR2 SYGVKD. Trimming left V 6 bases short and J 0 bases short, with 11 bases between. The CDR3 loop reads CAISSDRLNTEAFF. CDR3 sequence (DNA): TGTGCCATCAGCTCGGACAGACTGAACACTGAAGCTTTCTTT.

CDR3 sequence: CASSSYRGNEKLFF. CDR3 bases: TGTGCCAGCAGTTCGTACAGGGGAAACGAAAAACTGTTTTTT. The rearrangement joins TRBV6-5 to TRBJ1-4; 7 bases align to TRBD1. Per germline, CDR1 MNHEY and CDR2 SVGAGI. CDR3 length: 14 amino acids. Trimming took 4 bases from V and 8 from J; bases not matched to a gene: 7.

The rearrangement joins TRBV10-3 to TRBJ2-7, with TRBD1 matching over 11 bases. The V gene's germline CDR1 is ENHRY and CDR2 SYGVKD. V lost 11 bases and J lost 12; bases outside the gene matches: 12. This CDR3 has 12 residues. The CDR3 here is CAARDRGELLYF. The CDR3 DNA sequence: TGTGCCGCCCGGGACAGGGGGGAGTTGCTGTACTTC.

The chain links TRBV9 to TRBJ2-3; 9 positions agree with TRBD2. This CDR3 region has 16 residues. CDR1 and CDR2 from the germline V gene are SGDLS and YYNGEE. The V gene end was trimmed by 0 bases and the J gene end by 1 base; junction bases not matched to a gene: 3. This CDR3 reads CASSVGAGGGTDTQYF. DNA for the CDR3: TGTGCCAGCAGCGTAGGGGCGGGAGGGGGCACAGATACGCAGTATTTT.

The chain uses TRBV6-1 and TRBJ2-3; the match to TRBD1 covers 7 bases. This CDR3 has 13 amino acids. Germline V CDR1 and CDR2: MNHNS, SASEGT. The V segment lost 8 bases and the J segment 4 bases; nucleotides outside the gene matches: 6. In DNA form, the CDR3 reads TGTGCCAGCCAGACAGGGTACGCAGATACGCAGTATTTT. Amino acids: CASQTGYADTQYF.

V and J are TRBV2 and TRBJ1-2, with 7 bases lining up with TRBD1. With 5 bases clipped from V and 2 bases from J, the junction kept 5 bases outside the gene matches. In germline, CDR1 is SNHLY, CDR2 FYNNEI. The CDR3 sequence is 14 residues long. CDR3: CASSRQGSNYGYTF. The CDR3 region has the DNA TGTGCCAGCAGTCGACAGGGTTCGAACTATGGCTACACCTTC.

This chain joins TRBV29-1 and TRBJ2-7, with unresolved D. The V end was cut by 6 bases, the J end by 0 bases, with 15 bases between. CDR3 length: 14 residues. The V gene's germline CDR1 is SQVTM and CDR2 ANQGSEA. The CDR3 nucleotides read TGCAGCGTCGTTCCCCTGACGAGCTCCTACGAGCAGTACTTC. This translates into CSVVPLTSSYEQYF.